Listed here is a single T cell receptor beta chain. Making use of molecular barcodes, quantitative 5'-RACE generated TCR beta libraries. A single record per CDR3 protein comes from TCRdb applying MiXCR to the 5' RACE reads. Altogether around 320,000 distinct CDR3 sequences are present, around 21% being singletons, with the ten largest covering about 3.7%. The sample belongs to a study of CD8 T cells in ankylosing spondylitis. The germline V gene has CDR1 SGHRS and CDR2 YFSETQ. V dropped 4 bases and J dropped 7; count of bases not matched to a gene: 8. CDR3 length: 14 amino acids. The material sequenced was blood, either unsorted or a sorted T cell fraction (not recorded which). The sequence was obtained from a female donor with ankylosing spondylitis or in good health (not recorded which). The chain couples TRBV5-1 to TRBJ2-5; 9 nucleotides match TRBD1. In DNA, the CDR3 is TGCGCCAGCAGCGCCGGACAGGGGATAGGGACCCAGTACTTC. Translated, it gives CASSAGQGIGTQYF. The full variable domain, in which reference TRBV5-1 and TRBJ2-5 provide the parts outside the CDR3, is KAGVTQTPRYLIKTRGQQVTLSCSPISGHRSVSWYQQTPGQGLQFLFEYFSETQRNKGNFPGRFSGRQFSNSRSEMNVSTLELGDSALYLCASSAGQGIGTQYFGPGTRLLVL.